This T cell receptor beta chain was retrieved from a study of T cell changes during pregnancy in multiple sclerosis. Trimming took 4 bases from V and 4 from J; bases not matched to a gene: 7. CDR1 SGHDN and CDR2 FVKESK come from the germline V gene. This CDR3 is 15 amino acids long. Profiled with immunoSEQ multiplex PCR; TCRdb holds only in-frame clones, not every one. The sample includes tens of thousands of clones, 80% to 95% of them seen just once. The material sequenced was peripheral blood, taken after pregnancy. The clonotype comes from a female donor in good health, enrolled as a control in a pregnancy study. The chain has TRBV14 and TRBJ2-1, with 7 bases identical to TRBD2. CDR3 in amino acids: CASSPSGIPYNEQFF. In DNA form, the CDR3 reads TGTGCCAGCAGCCCTAGCGGCATACCTTACAATGAGCAGTTCTTC.